This TCR beta chain comes out of a study of blood T cell repertoires in COVID-19. Across the study: Nucleic acid was either cDNA or gDNA, and it came from T cells, B-cell-depleted T cells, or PBMCs.

The V gene end was trimmed by 1 base and the J gene end by 7 bases; junction bases not matched to a gene: 9. The CDR3 extends over 16 amino acids. Germline V gene lookup returns CDR1 KGHSH and CDR2 LQKENI. Using immunoSEQ multiplex PCR, the repertoire was profiled, and TCRdb retains in-frame clones only, with some absent. The sample comprises approximately 150,000 clones, about 90% of which are singletons, and roughly two fifths rests with the top ten. The specimen sequenced was peripheral blood. This sequence joins TRBV18 and TRBJ2-2; 7 nucleotides line up with TRBD2. The receptor was isolated from a man in his forties or fifties who had recovered from COVID-19. The CDR3 DNA is TGTGCCAGCTCACCACGTCCGGCTAGCGGCAGCGGGGAGCTGTTTTTT. This gives the protein CASSPRPASGSGELFF.